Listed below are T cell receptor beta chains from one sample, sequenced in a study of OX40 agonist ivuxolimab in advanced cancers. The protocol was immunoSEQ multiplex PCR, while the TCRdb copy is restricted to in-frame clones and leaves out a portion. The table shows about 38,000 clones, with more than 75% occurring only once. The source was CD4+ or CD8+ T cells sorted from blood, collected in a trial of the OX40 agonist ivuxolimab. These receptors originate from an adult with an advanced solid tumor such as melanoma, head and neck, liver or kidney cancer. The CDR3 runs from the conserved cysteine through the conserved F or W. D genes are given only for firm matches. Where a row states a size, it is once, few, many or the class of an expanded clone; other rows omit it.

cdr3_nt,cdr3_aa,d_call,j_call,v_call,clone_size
TGTGCCAGCAGCTGGGACAGGGGGGACTCTGGGGCCAACGTCCTGACTTTC,CASSWDRGDSGANVLTF,TRBD1,TRBJ2-6,TRBV9,few
TGTGCCAGTAGTGTCCAGGGGGGTAATGAAAAACTGTTTTTT,CASSVQGGNEKLFF,TRBD1,TRBJ1-4,TRBV19,-
TGTGCCAGCAGCGCTTCCACAGATACGCAGTATTTT,CASSASTDTQYF,-,TRBJ2-3,TRBV9,-
TGTGCCAGCAGTTACGTCAGGCCAAACTCTGGAAACACCATATATTTT,CASSYVRPNSGNTIYF,-,TRBJ1-3,TRBV6-5,-
TGTGCCAGCAGCCTTGGACTAGCGGATCCTAGCACAGATACGCAGTATTTT,CASSLGLADPSTDTQYF,TRBD2,TRBJ2-3,TRBV28,few
TGTGCCAGCAGCTCGAGTTGGACGCAGTATTTT,CASSSSWTQYF,-,TRBJ2-3,TRBV7-2,-
TGCGCCAGCAGGCCTTCTAGCGGGGGGGCCCGGGAGACCCAGTACTTC,CASRPSSGGARETQYF,TRBD2,TRBJ2-5,TRBV10-2,-
TGTGCCAGCAGCTTGAAGGGACAGGGTATAAGGAACGAGCAGTACTTC,CASSLKGQGIRNEQYF,TRBD1,TRBJ2-7,TRBV5-4,-
TGTGCCACCAGCAGAGATGTGGGCGCCAATGAGCAGTTCTTC,CATSRDVGANEQFF,-,TRBJ2-1,TRBV15,-
TGTGCCAGCAGTCCCCGTCAGGGGAATCAGCCCCAGCATTTT,CASSPRQGNQPQHF,-,TRBJ1-5,TRBV28,-
TGTGCCAGCAGCTTCCCCGGACAGCCCTACGAGCAGTACTTC,CASSFPGQPYEQYF,-,TRBJ2-7,TRBV7-2,-
TGTGCCATCAGTCCCAAGGACAGGGCCAACACTGAAGCTTTCTTT,CAISPKDRANTEAFF,TRBD1,TRBJ1-1,TRBV10-3,-
TGCGCCAGCAGCTCGGGACAGGGCGCAGAGACCCAGTACTTC,CASSSGQGAETQYF,TRBD1,TRBJ2-5,TRBV5-1,-
TGTGCCAGCAGCCAGACTAGCGGGTTGAGCACAGATACGCAGTATTTT,CASSQTSGLSTDTQYF,TRBD2,TRBJ2-3,TRBV7-2,few
TGTGCCAGCAGCTTAGAGGGCAAGACCGGGGAGCTGTTTTTT,CASSLEGKTGELFF,-,TRBJ2-2,TRBV7-9,-
TGTGCCAGTAGTATATGGGTTGGGCAGGGTCTCACTGAAGCTTTCTTT,CASSIWVGQGLTEAFF,-,TRBJ1-1,TRBV19,-
TGTGCCAGCAGCTTAGTCTACGAGCAGTACTTC,CASSLVYEQYF,-,TRBJ2-7,TRBV7-2,-
TGTGCCAGCAGTGCCGACAGGGTGGCCACTGAAGCTTTCTTT,CASSADRVATEAFF,TRBD1,TRBJ1-1,TRBV2,-